This is a list of T cell receptor beta chains from one sample in a study of cytomegalovirus exposure and HLA in healthy donors. Clones were sequenced by immunoSEQ multiplex PCR, and TCRdb holds only the in-frame ones, with some missing. This sample carries some 310,000 clones, over 75% of them seen once, and the ten largest clones take around 0.96%. The sequenced material came from PBMCs. These receptor sequences come from a man aged 30 to 39 in good health and CMV-seronegative. CDR3s include the opening cysteine and the closing phenylalanine or tryptophan. Each record gives: clone size, J gene, D gene, V gene, CDR3 DNA, CDR3 protein. D genes are given only for firm matches. The size field is filled for only some rows; it gives once, few, many or a size class.

>.|TRBJ1-2|TRBD1|TRBV15
TGTGCCACCAGCAGAGACCGACAGGGAGGCATACGGTATGGCTACACCTTC
CATSRDRQGGIRYGYTF
>.|TRBJ2-1|TRBD2|TRBV13
TGTGCCAGCAGCCCCGAGGGGACTAGCATCTACAATGAGCAGTTCTTC
CASSPEGTSIYNEQFF
>.|TRBJ2-5|TRBD1|TRBV11-3
TGTGCCAGCAGCTTAGCTCGTTGGGGGGACAGGGCGGACGAGACCCAGTACTTC
CASSLARWGDRADETQYF
>.|TRBJ1-3|TRBD1|TRBV30
TGTGCCTGGAGACAAGCCGGGACAGGACAAAACACCATATATTTT
CAWRQAGTGQNTIYF
>.|TRBJ2-7|.|TRBV19
TGTGCCAGTAGTTCACCGGGACTGACGTACGAGCAGTACTTC
CASSSPGLTYEQYF
>.|TRBJ1-1|.|TRBV11-3
TGTGCCAGCAGCTTAGGGGGCGCGGCAACTGAAGCTTTCTTT
CASSLGGAATEAFF
>.|TRBJ1-5|TRBD1|TRBV7-2
TGTGCCAGCAGCTCTACAGGGGGCACCAATCAGCCCCAGCATTTT
CASSSTGGTNQPQHF
>.|TRBJ2-1|TRBD1|TRBV7-9
TGTGCCAGCAGCCCTCGGGGCGTAACAGGGGGGAACAATGAGCAGTTCTTC
CASSPRGVTGGNNEQFF
>.|TRBJ1-1|.|TRBV6-5
TGTGCCAGCAGTGTCACAGAGAACACTGAAGCTTTCTTT
CASSVTENTEAFF
>.|TRBJ2-7|TRBD1|TRBV19
TGTGCCAGTAGTGCCGGGACAGCAGGGCACGAGCAGTACTTC
CASSAGTAGHEQYF
>.|TRBJ1-4|.|TRBV5-6
TGTGCCAGCAGCTTAGGGGGGGCTGCGACTAATGAAAAACTGTTTTTT
CASSLGGAATNEKLFF
>once|TRBJ2-1|.|TRBV7-2
TGTGCCAGCAGCTTAGGTCTCACCAGCAATGAGCAGTTCTTC
CASSLGLTSNEQFF
>.|TRBJ1-6|TRBD1|TRBV6-5
TGTGCCAGCAGTTACTCGGACAGGTGGAATTCACCCCTCCACTTT
CASSYSDRWNSPLHF
>.|TRBJ2-7|.|TRBV7-9
TGTGCCAGCAGCGCCACAGGGATGTCCTCCTACGAGCAGTACTTC
CASSATGMSSYEQYF
>.|TRBJ1-3|TRBD1|TRBV27
TGTGCCAGCAGTGCCGACAGGGCTGGAAACACCATATATTTT
CASSADRAGNTIYF
>.|TRBJ1-1|.|TRBV5-1
TGCGCCAGCAGCTTGGGAACGGGGAGTGGGAACACTGAAGCTTTCTTT
CASSLGTGSGNTEAFF
>.|TRBJ2-7|TRBD2|TRBV27
TGTGCCAGCAGTTTGGGACTACCGAGGGGCGAGCAGTACTTC
CASSLGLPRGEQYF
>once|TRBJ2-7|.|TRBV6-6
TGTGCCAGCAGTTACGGAAGTTGGACAGCCTACGAGCAGTACTTC
CASSYGSWTAYEQYF
>.|TRBJ2-5|.|TRBV7-6
TGTGCCAGCAGCTTTGGACAGCTCCGGGAGACCCAGTACTTC
CASSFGQLRETQYF
>.|TRBJ1-5|TRBD1|TRBV27
TGTGCCAGCAGTTCACCGGGACAGGGGGATATGGCCCAGCATTTT
CASSSPGQGDMAQHF
>.|TRBJ1-6|.|TRBV6-6
TGTGCCAGCAGTTCCGCCGGGGGACCCCTCCACTTT
CASSSAGGPLHF
>.|TRBJ2-7|.|TRBV2
TGTGCCAGCTTTAGACAGGCGACCTACGAGCAGTACTTC
CASFRQATYEQYF
>.|TRBJ2-3|.|TRBV2
TGTGCCAGCAGTCCAAGGACGGGGGGCCCGGGCGATACGCAGTATTTT
CASSPRTGGPGDTQYF
>.|TRBJ2-5|TRBD1|TRBV15
TGTGCCACCAGCGCGACAGGGGGCGTCCAAGAGACCCAGTACTTC
CATSATGGVQETQYF
>.|TRBJ1-2|TRBD1|TRBV2
TGTGCCAGCAGGGCAGGGGGCTTTTTCTATGGCTACACCTTC
CASRAGGFFYGYTF
>.|TRBJ2-3|.|TRBV7-8
TGTGCCAGCAGCTTCGACATGAGCACAGATACGCAGTATTTT
CASSFDMSTDTQYF
>.|TRBJ2-7|.|TRBV6-5
TGTGCCAGCAGTCCTTGGACACTTGCCTCCTACGAGCAGTACTTC
CASSPWTLASYEQYF
>.|TRBJ2-7|TRBD1|TRBV6-5
TGTGCCAGCAGTTACTCGAGGCAGGGGGTGTCCGAGCAGTACTTC
CASSYSRQGVSEQYF
>.|TRBJ1-2|TRBD1|TRBV6-5
TGTGCCAGCAGTTACGACAGGGCCCCATATGGCTACACCTTC
CASSYDRAPYGYTF
>few|TRBJ1-2|.|TRBV9
TGTGCCAGCAGCTCGAGAACGGATGGCTACACCTTC
CASSSRTDGYTF
>.|TRBJ2-2|.|TRBV2
TGTGCCAGCAGTGAAGCGCAGGCAGGCAACACCGGGGAGCTGTTTTTT
CASSEAQAGNTGELFF
>.|TRBJ1-1|.|TRBV5-1
TGCGCCAGCAGCGCCAAGCAGGGCCGCTACACTGAAGCTTTCTTT
CASSAKQGRYTEAFF
>.|TRBJ1-2|.|TRBV4-1
TGCGCCAGCAGCCCGGGTCGGGACAAGCACTCCTATGGCTACACCTTC
CASSPGRDKHSYGYTF
>.|TRBJ1-2|TRBD1|TRBV7-2
TGTGCCAGCAGCGTCGCCGGGACAGGAGGCTATGGCTACACCTTC
CASSVAGTGGYGYTF
>.|TRBJ1-2|.|TRBV2
TGTGCCAGCAGTGAACAGGGGTTCGGCGGCTACACCTTC
CASSEQGFGGYTF
>.|TRBJ1-1|TRBD1|TRBV27
TGTGCCAGCAAACAGGGGGCGGGCACTGAAGCTTTCTTT
CASKQGAGTEAFF
>.|TRBJ2-5|.|TRBV7-8
TGTGCCAGCAGCTTAGACTCTGCGTCCCAGTACTTC
CASSLDSASQYF
>.|TRBJ2-6|.|TRBV6-1
TGTGCCAGCAGTGAAGCGTCAGGCTACCCCTTCGACGTCCTGACTTTC
CASSEASGYPFDVLTF
>.|TRBJ1-6|.|TRBV5-1
TGCGCCAGCAGCGAGTACAGGGTAGGCAATTCACCCCTCCACTTT
CASSEYRVGNSPLHF
>.|TRBJ2-7|.|TRBV7-9
TGTGCCAGCAGCGATTCCGGGACACTCTACGAGCAGTACTTC
CASSDSGTLYEQYF
>.|TRBJ2-1|.|TRBV10-3
TGTGCCATCACGAGTAGCTTTAGCAATGAGCAGTTCTTC
CAITSSFSNEQFF
>.|TRBJ1-1|.|TRBV5-4
TGTGCCAGCAGCCCCCGAGAGTATGCTGAAGCTTTCTTT
CASSPREYAEAFF
>.|TRBJ2-1|.|TRBV29-1
TGCAGCGCAGGGGACAATGAGCAGTTCTTC
CSAGDNEQFF
>.|TRBJ1-4|TRBD1|TRBV2
TGTGCCAGCAGCAGAACAGGGGAACAGGATGAAAAACTGTTTTTT
CASSRTGEQDEKLFF
>.|TRBJ2-7|.|TRBV15
TGTGCCACCAGCAGACCCGGCCAAGGCAGGGTCAACGAGCAGTACTTC
CATSRPGQGRVNEQYF
>.|TRBJ1-1|.|TRBV5-4
TGTGCCAGCAGCTTGGCAGGAATCACTGAAGCTTTCTTT
CASSLAGITEAFF
>once|TRBJ2-7|.|TRBV7-8
TGTGCCAGCAGCTTAGTCCAGGGCAGCTCCTACGAGCAGTACTTC
CASSLVQGSSYEQYF
>.|TRBJ2-7|.|TRBV18
TGTGCCAGCTCACCTAGAACAGAGAGCTCCTACGAGCAGTACTTC
CASSPRTESSYEQYF
>.|TRBJ2-1|.|TRBV9
TGTGCCAGCAGCCCCGACTGCCTCTTC
CASSPDCLF
>.|TRBJ1-5|.|TRBV6-1
TGTGCCAGCAGAGCGGTTCCTGGGAGCAATCAGCCCCAGCATTTT
CASRAVPGSNQPQHF
>.|TRBJ2-2|TRBD2|TRBV9
TGTGCCAGCAGCTCGGCCCGCGGGGGGCGGAACACCGGGGAGCTGTTTTTT
CASSSARGGRNTGELFF
>many|TRBJ1-1|.|TRBV4-1
TGCGCCAGCAGCCAAGAGGGTCAGGGGTCCGTGATGAACACTGAAGCTTTCTTT
CASSQEGQGSVMNTEAFF
>.|TRBJ2-3|.|TRBV4-1
TGCGCCAGCAGCCAAGATCAGGGCGCAGATACGCAGTATTTT
CASSQDQGADTQYF